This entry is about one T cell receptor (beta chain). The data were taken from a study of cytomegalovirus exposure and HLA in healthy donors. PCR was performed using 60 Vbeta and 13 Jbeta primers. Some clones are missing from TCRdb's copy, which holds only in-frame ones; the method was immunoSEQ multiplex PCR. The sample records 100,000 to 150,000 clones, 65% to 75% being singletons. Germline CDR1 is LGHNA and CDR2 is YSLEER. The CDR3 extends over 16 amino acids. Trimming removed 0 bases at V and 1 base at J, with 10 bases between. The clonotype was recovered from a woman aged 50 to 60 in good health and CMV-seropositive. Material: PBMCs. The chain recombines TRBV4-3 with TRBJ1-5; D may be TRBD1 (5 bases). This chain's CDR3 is CASSQDPTGSNQPQHF. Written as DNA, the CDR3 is TGCGCCAGCAGCCAAGATCCTACAGGAAGCAATCAGCCCCAGCATTTT.